Shown below are 27 T cell receptor beta chains from a single sample sequenced in a study of blood T cell repertoires in COVID-19. Using immunoSEQ multiplex PCR, the repertoire was profiled, and TCRdb retains in-frame clones only, with some absent. This table holds approximately 300,000 clones, approximately 83% found once. The sample taken for sequencing was PBMCs or T cells enriched from blood (not recorded which). These receptor sequences come from a woman in her 30s who had recovered from COVID-19.

V and J are TRBV28 and TRBJ2-7, with TRBD2 matching over 10 bases. Per the germline V gene, CDR1 is MDHEN and CDR2 is SYDVKM. This CDR3 spans 16 amino acids. V was pared by 2 bases and J by 4 bases, with 8 bases of the junction left unmatched. The CDR3 nucleotides read TGTGCCAGCAGTTTAACTCTAGCGGGGGAGCGTTACGAGCAGTACTTC. Protein product: CASSLTLAGERYEQYF.

The rearrangement uses TRBV28 and TRBJ2-7, with unresolved D. Germline V gene data show CDR1 as MDHEN and CDR2 as SYDVKM. The ends were cut back, 7 bases at V and 1 base at J, with 14 bases in the middle. This CDR3 has 14 amino acids. Written as DNA, the CDR3 is TGTGCCAGCACCCTCGAGACTTTTTCCTACGAGCAGTACTTC. Translating gives CASTLETFSYEQYF.

This chain's CDR3 is CASSIVGGGKETQYF. The CDR3 DNA is TGTGCCAGTAGTATAGTTGGGGGGGGCAAAGAGACCCAGTACTTC. J is TRBJ2-5 and V is TRBV19, with a weak D call TRBD2 (7 bases). The CDR3 spans 15 residues. Germline V gives CDR1 LNHDA, CDR2 SQIVND (reference sequence). V lost 1 base and J 3 bases, leaving 12 bases between the germline ends.

This clone was counted between two and nine times. V gene TRBV19 combines with J gene TRBJ1-5, with D perhaps matching TRBD1 (5 bases). This CDR3 contains 14 residues. CDR1 and CDR2 from the germline V gene are LNHDA and SQIVND (reference sequence). The V end lost 7 bases, the J end lost 9 bases, and 19 bases lay between the germline ends. The chain's CDR3 is CASKGGDWISPQHF. The DNA for the CDR3 is TGTGCCAGTAAAGGTGGGGACTGGATTTCGCCCCAGCATTTT.

V is TRBV5-1 and J is TRBJ1-2, with TRBD1 matching 7 bases. Germline-derived CDR1 and CDR2 are SGHRS and YFSETQ. The V segment lost 8 bases and the J segment 1 base; nucleotides outside the gene matches: 8. This CDR3 is built from 14 residues. The CDR3, as DNA: TGCGCCAGTACGAGGGACAGCTTTAACTATGGCTACACCTTC. Its translation: CASTRDSFNYGYTF.

The chain links TRBV7-3 to TRBJ1-3; the D gene is possibly TRBD1 (6 bases). V was clipped by 5 bases and J by 0 bases, with 14 bases between them. Germline-derived CDR1 and CDR2 are SGHTA and FQGTGA. The CDR3 spans 16 residues. The CDR3 here is CASSPRATGSGNTIYF. The DNA for the CDR3 is TGTGCCAGCAGCCCCCGAGCGACAGGCTCTGGAAACACCATATATTTT. Full variable domain (remainder filled in from reference TRBV7-3 and TRBJ1-3): GAGVSQTPSNKVTEKGKYVELRCDPISGHTALYWYRQSLGQGPEFLIYFQGTGAADDSGLPNDRFFAVRPEGSVSTLKIQRTERGDSAVYLCASSPRATGSGNTIYFGEGSWLTVV.

The chain joins TRBV28 to TRBJ2-7, with 8 bases fitting TRBD1. J lost 4 bases, V lost 2 bases, and 22 bases had no gene match. This CDR3 contains 20 residues. Germline-derived CDR1 and CDR2 are MDHEN and SYDVKM. CDR3 coding DNA: TGTGCCAGCAGTTTACCGAACCGCCCTGGGACAGGAAGAAAGAGGTACGAGCAGTACTTC. It translates to CASSLPNRPGTGRKRYEQYF.

DNA for the CDR3: TGTGCCAGCACCCGAGGGGGCACCACCTACGAGCAGTACTTC. It yields the protein CASTRGGTTYEQYF. This chain connects TRBV6-5 to TRBJ2-7; 7 bases match TRBD1. Trimming cost V 7 bases and J 2 bases; bases outside gene matches: 8. The CDR3 runs to 14 residues. Looked up from germline, CDR1 is MNHEY and CDR2 is SVGAGI.

This chain joins TRBV5-1 and TRBJ2-3, with 11 bases lining up with TRBD2. After removal of 7 bases from V and 6 bases from J, the junction contained 4 bases not matched to a gene. CDR1 SGHRS and CDR2 YFSETQ come from the germline V gene. This CDR3 comprises 13 residues. The CDR3 nucleotides read TGCGCCAGCTTAGGGACTAGCGGCGATACGCAGTATTTT. Translation gives CASLGTSGDTQYF.

This clone was picked up one time. Its ends do not fully match the called genes, so a read error is possible. This chain joins TRBV5-4 and TRBJ1-1, with 10 bases lining up with TRBD1. CDR3 size: 14 residues. Germline loops: CDR1 SGHNT, CDR2 YYREEE (reference sequence). CDR3: CASTLDRGSTEAFF. The CDR3 DNA reads as TGTGCCAGCACCTTGGACAGGGGGAGCACTGAAGCTTTCTTT.

The chain has TRBV7-2 and TRBJ2-1; weak D call: TRBD2 (7 bases). V dropped 7 bases and J dropped 8 bases, with 21 bases sitting between them. The length of the CDR3 is 15 residues. The germline V gene has CDR1 SGHTA and CDR2 FQGNSA. As DNA, the CDR3 is TGTGCCAGCATCCGAACTCTCGGCGGGGGCTATGAGCAGTTCTTC. This translates into CASIRTLGGGYEQFF.

V usage is TRBV7-8 and J usage is TRBJ2-1; D is perhaps TRBD1 (6 bases). The germline V and J ends were trimmed by 5 bases and 8 bases, with 16 bases remaining between them. Germline V gene lookup returns CDR1 SGHVS and CDR2 FQNEAQ. The CDR3 sequence is 14 residues long. The CDR3 nucleotides read TGTGCCAGCAGCCGGAAGCAGGGGATTTATGAGCAGTTCTTC. Translating it yields CASSRKQGIYEQFF.

The CDR3 here is CASSTVAGGSTEAFF. CDR3 nucleotides: TGTGCCAGTAGTACCGTGGCGGGAGGGAGCACTGAAGCTTTCTTT. This chain links TRBV19 with TRBJ1-1; no definite D call. CDR3 length equals 15 residues. The V end lost 4 bases, the J end lost 4 bases, and 16 bases lay between the germline ends. Germline V gene data show CDR1 as LNHDA and CDR2 as SQIVND (reference sequence).

The gene calls are TRBV6-6 and TRBJ1-1; D gene ambiguous. Germline CDR1 and CDR2: MNHNY and SVGAGI (reference sequence). The CDR3 has 11 residues. Trimming shortened V by 6 bases and J by 3 bases, and 5 bases separated the two germline ends. CDR3 sequence (DNA): TGTGCCAGCAGCACAGACACTGAAGCTTTCTTT. Its protein product is CASSTDTEAFF.

This clone was detected a few times. The chain links TRBV6-5 to TRBJ2-6; D not resolved. The CDR3 is 16 residues long. The germline CDR1 and CDR2 sequences are MNHEY and SVGAGI. V was pared by 2 bases and J by 4 bases, with 12 bases between. Here the CDR3 DNA reads TGTGCCAGCAGTTACGGAACCTTGAGGGGGGCCAACGTCCTGACTTTC. The encoded protein is CASSYGTLRGANVLTF.

CDR3: CSVEDRGGNMNTEAFF. CDR3 bases: TGCAGCGTTGAAGATCGGGGGGGGAACATGAACACTGAAGCTTTCTTT. V gene TRBV29-1 combines with J gene TRBJ1-1; TRBD1 is a possible D gene (5 bases). Germline CDR1 reads SQVTM; CDR2 reads ANQGSEA. V was shortened by 0 bases and J by 0 bases, with 14 bases between the two germline ends. The CDR3 is 16 amino acids.

The CDR3 loop is CASSAGTSALTDTQYF. The CDR3, as DNA: TGTGCCAGCAGCGCCGGGACTAGCGCCCTCACAGATACGCAGTATTTT. The genes are TRBV2 and TRBJ2-3; 10 bases align to TRBD2. Per germline, CDR1 SNHLY and CDR2 FYNNEI. V was clipped by 6 bases and J by 2 bases; unmatched bases: 8. The CDR3 consists of 16 residues.

The CDR3 DNA reads TGTGCCAGCAGCCAAGATAGGGACAGGGGGCAGACAAGACTCTACGAGCAGTACTTC. Protein: CASSQDRDRGQTRLYEQYF. The chain links TRBV4-2 to TRBJ2-7; 12 positions agree with TRBD1. The V gene end was trimmed by 0 bases and the J gene end by 3 bases; junction bases not matched to a gene: 12. CDR3 length equals 19 residues. The germline V gene encodes CDR1 LGHNA and CDR2 YNFKEQ.

This chain connects TRBV30 to TRBJ1-2, with TRBD1 matching 10 bases. The CDR3 consists of 14 residues. The junction had 5 bases not matched to a gene; V was cut back by 5 bases and J by 2 bases. Germline values: CDR1 GTSNPN, CDR2 SVGIG (reference sequence). The CDR3 reads CAWYETGGNYGYTF. Written as DNA, the CDR3 is TGTGCCTGGTATGAGACAGGGGGCAACTATGGCTACACCTTC.

This rearrangement joins TRBV5-6 to TRBJ1-6; D is undetermined. Germline CDR1 reads SGHDT; CDR2 reads YYEEEE. V shed 4 bases and J shed 9 bases, with 14 bases lying between them. This CDR3 region has 14 residues. The CDR3 nucleotides read TGTGCCAGCAGCCCCCCTCGAGGGAGTTCACCCCTCCACTTT. Translating it yields CASSPPRGSSPLHF.

The table lists this clone with a few counts. The gene calls are TRBV27 and TRBJ1-3, with D possibly TRBD1 on 5 matching bases. The germline CDR1 and CDR2 sequences are MNHEY and SMNVEV (reference sequence). This CDR3 comprises 14 residues. V was pared by 8 bases and J by 4 bases, with 15 bases between. DNA of the CDR3: TGTGCCAGCGCAAGACAGCTTCGGGGAAACACCATATATTTT. Protein product: CASARQLRGNTIYF.

The V gene is TRBV28, the J gene TRBJ2-2, with 8 bases identical to TRBD2. Germline CDR1 is MDHEN and CDR2 is SYDVKM. The V segment lost 6 bases and the J segment 5 bases; nucleotides outside the gene matches: 8. CDR3 length: 15 amino acids. The DNA for the CDR3 is TGTGCCAGCAGCCCGGGAGGGAGCACAACCGGGGAGCTGTTTTTT. Protein sequence: CASSPGGSTTGELFF.

The V and J genes are TRBV7-9 and TRBJ2-7, with D maybe TRBD1 (7 bases). Trimming removed 5 bases at V and 2 bases at J, with 16 bases between. The V gene's germline CDR1 is SEHNR and CDR2 FQNEAQ (reference sequence). CDR3 size: 15 residues. The CDR3 loop is CASSVFRGAAYEQYF. The CDR3 nucleotides are TGTGCCAGCAGCGTTTTCAGGGGGGCCGCCTACGAGCAGTACTTC.

The chain employs TRBV5-1 and TRBJ1-1, with D unresolved. Deletions cut 5 bases from V and 3 bases from J, with 8 bases between. The CDR3 is 12 residues long. The V gene's germline CDR1 is SGHRS and CDR2 YFSETQ. CDR3 region: CASSTGDTEAFF. Here the CDR3 DNA reads TGCGCCAGCAGTACCGGGGACACTGAAGCTTTCTTT.

The V gene is TRBV7-9, the J gene TRBJ2-5; TRBD1 aligns across 9 bases. Germline CDR1 SEHNR, CDR2 FQNEAQ (reference sequence). CDR3 length: 15 residues. After removal of 4 bases from V and 7 bases from J, the junction contained 10 bases not matched to a gene. In nucleotides, the CDR3 is TGTGCCAGCAGCTACGACAGGGGGGGTCTGGGGACCCAGTACTTC. As protein: CASSYDRGGLGTQYF.

J is TRBJ2-7 and V is TRBV14; D gene uncertain. The length of the CDR3 is 16 residues. V was clipped by 2 bases and J by 0 bases, with 14 bases between them. In germline, CDR1 is SGHDN, CDR2 FVKESK. The CDR3 sequence is CASSQRVGQSSYEQYF. In nucleotides, the CDR3 is TGTGCCAGCAGCCAACGGGTCGGTCAGAGCTCCTACGAGCAGTACTTC.

The J gene is TRBJ2-7, the V gene TRBV5-1; TRBD1 agrees at 9 bases. The CDR3 length is 17 residues. V shed 5 bases and J 5 bases; nucleotides not matched to a gene: 17. From germline, CDR1 is SGHRS and CDR2 YFSETQ. Written as DNA, the CDR3 is TGCGCCAGCAGTTATCTAGGCGTAGGACAGGGGAAGGACGAGCAGTACTTC. This sequence encodes CASSYLGVGQGKDEQYF.